Below are 14 T cell receptor beta chains sequenced from a single sample in a study of PD-1 blockade in classical Hodgkin lymphoma. Stated time point: cycle 4 day 1 (C4D1), after more than five weeks of nivolumab. Each patient experienced a relapse that followed autologous stem cell transplantation, and brentuximab vedotin exposure varied. Clones were read by immunoSEQ multiplex PCR, and TCRdb kept only the in-frame ones, dropping some. The sample has just under 45,000 clones, just over 65% seen once. The starting material was peripheral blood mononuclear cells (PBMCs), obtained before the fourth cycle of nivolumab. The receptors come from a human donor with classical Hodgkin lymphoma.

V usage is TRBV7-9 and J usage is TRBJ2-3; D is ambiguous. Trimming left V 10 bases short and J 2 bases short, with 19 bases between. The CDR3 covers 15 residues. Germline-derived CDR1 and CDR2 are SEHNR and FQNEAQ (reference sequence). The DNA for the CDR3 is TGTGCCACCAAAGCCACCGGAATATCCACAGATACGCAGTATTTT. This sequence encodes CATKATGISTDTQYF.

This clone was observed once. The rearrangement links TRBV25-1 to TRBJ1-5, with a possible D match to TRBD1 (5 bases). Germline V gene data show CDR1 as MGHDK and CDR2 as SYGVNS. This CDR3 has 17 amino acids. V was trimmed by 2 bases and J by 2 bases, leaving 16 bases between them. CDR3 in amino acids: CASSEPSGGSGNQPQHF. The CDR3 nucleotides read TGTGCCAGCAGTGAACCTAGCGGGGGTTCTGGCAATCAGCCCCAGCATTTT.

In its sample, this clone is medium-sized. V and J are TRBV27 and TRBJ2-4; 11 bases are a match to TRBD2. J was trimmed by 2 bases and V by 4 bases; bases with no gene match: 1. This CDR3 has 15 residues. Germline CDR1 MNHEY, CDR2 SMNVEV (reference sequence). The CDR3 region is CASSWTSGSKNIQYF. DNA for the CDR3: TGTGCCAGCAGTTGGACTAGCGGGTCCAAAAACATTCAGTACTTC.

J is TRBJ2-1 and V is TRBV6-5; 8 nucleotides agree with TRBD2. The CDR3 totals 15 residues. CDR1 is MNHEY and CDR2 is SVGAGI in the germline V gene. J lost 3 bases, V lost 6 bases, and 7 bases had no gene match. The CDR3 is CASRKEAGVYNEQFF. The CDR3 DNA is TGTGCCAGCAGGAAAGAAGCGGGAGTCTACAATGAGCAGTTCTTC.

This clone was seen ten or more times. The chain links TRBV11-1 to TRBJ2-5; D gene uncertain. The CDR3 is 12 residues long. Germline values: CDR1 SGHAT, CDR2 FQDESV (reference sequence). Trimming took off 1 base at V and 5 bases at J, with 5 bases between the two ends. The DNA for the CDR3 is TGTGCCAGCAGCTTAGATGGGGAGACCCAGTACTTC. It translates to CASSLDGETQYF.

The V gene is TRBV4-3, the J gene TRBJ1-2, with D possibly being TRBD1 (6 bases). Trimming pared 0 bases from V and 4 bases from J, leaving 18 bases between. Per the germline V gene, CDR1 is LGHNA and CDR2 is YSLEER. The CDR3 runs to 17 residues. The CDR3 loop is CASSQDHIQGVTYGYTF. DNA of the CDR3: TGCGCCAGCAGCCAAGATCATATACAGGGAGTTACCTATGGCTACACCTTC.

The rearrangement joins TRBV27 to TRBJ2-7, with D hard to call. Trimming pared 2 bases from V and 4 bases from J, leaving 9 bases between. Germline V gives CDR1 MNHEY, CDR2 SMNVEV (reference sequence). CDR3 length: 13 residues. The CDR3, as DNA: TGTGCCAGCAGTTTAGAGCCAGCTTACGAGCAGTACTTC. Translated, it gives CASSLEPAYEQYF.

V usage is TRBV29-1 and J usage is TRBJ1-1, with D possibly being TRBD1 (5 bases). Looked up from germline, CDR1 is SQVTM and CDR2 is ANQGSEA. Trimming stripped 4 bases from V and 8 bases from J, with 11 bases between. The CDR3 extends over 11 amino acids. The DNA of the CDR3 is TGCAGCGTTGTTCGGGGCATCGAAGCTTTCTTT. Encoded protein: CSVVRGIEAFF. The entire variable domain, with the rest obtained from reference TRBV29-1 and TRBJ1-1, is as follows: SAVISQKPSRDICQRGTSLTIQCQVDSQVTMMFWYRQQPGQSLTLIATANQGSEATYESGFVIDKFPISRPNLTFSTLTVSNMSPEDSSIYLCSVVRGIEAFFGQGTRLTVV.

Written as DNA, the CDR3 is TGTGCCAGCAGCGAGGTCCCTCGCGATGGCTACACCTTC. This translates into CASSEVPRDGYTF. This chain joins TRBV9 and TRBJ1-2; D is unclear. Germline V gives CDR1 SGDLS, CDR2 YYNGEE. V was pared by 3 bases and J by 6 bases, with 12 bases between. This CDR3 is built from 13 residues.

J is TRBJ2-5 and V is TRBV5-4, with 7 nucleotides matching TRBD2. This CDR3 has 14 residues. Germline CDR1 and CDR2: SGHNT and YYREEE (reference sequence). Trimming cost V 4 bases and J 3 bases; bases outside gene matches: 6. The CDR3 DNA reads as TGTGCCAGCAGCCCGTACGGGACTAAAGAGACCCAGTACTTC. It encodes CASSPYGTKETQYF.

The rearrangement uses TRBV2 and TRBJ1-4; D is uncertain. This CDR3 has 15 amino acids. Germline CDR1 reads SNHLY; CDR2 reads FYNNEI. V was pared by 4 bases and J by 2 bases, with 11 bases between. This chain's CDR3 is CASSGTVGTNEKLFF. DNA of the CDR3: TGTGCCAGCAGTGGGACGGTTGGGACTAATGAAAAACTGTTTTTT.

The CDR3 bases are TGCAGCGTTCTGGGGGCGGCTGGAAACACCATATATTTT. It is translated as CSVLGAAGNTIYF. The V gene is TRBV29-1, the J gene TRBJ1-3, with D tentatively TRBD1 (6 bases). The CDR3 runs 13 residues. V lost 5 bases and J 2 bases, leaving 10 bases between the germline ends. Germline-derived CDR1 and CDR2 are SQVTM and ANQGSEA. The full variable domain, rest sourced from reference TRBV29-1 and TRBJ1-3, is SAVISQKPSRDICQRGTSLTIQCQVDSQVTMMFWYRQQPGQSLTLIATANQGSEATYESGFVIDKFPISRPNLTFSTLTVSNMSPEDSSIYLCSVLGAAGNTIYFGEGSWLTVV.

The genes are TRBV5-1 and TRBJ2-5; weak D call: TRBD1 (6 bases). Germline loops: CDR1 SGHRS, CDR2 YFSETQ. With 1 base removed from V and 2 bases from J, the gap between germline ends came to 18 bases. The CDR3 is 17 amino acids. CDR3 in DNA: TGCGCCAGCAGCTTGCACGTAGAACAGGGACCACAAGAGACCCAGTACTTC. Its protein product is CASSLHVEQGPQETQYF.

The J gene is TRBJ2-7, the V gene TRBV28; TRBD1 or TRBD2 may be the D gene (5 bases each). Trimming removed 8 bases at V and 6 bases at J, with 17 bases between. CDR1 is MDHEN and CDR2 is SYDVKM in the germline V gene. The CDR3 extends over 13 amino acids. This chain's CDR3 is CASPRGWRFEQYF. As DNA, the CDR3 is TGTGCCAGCCCACGGGGCTGGCGATTCGAGCAGTACTTC.